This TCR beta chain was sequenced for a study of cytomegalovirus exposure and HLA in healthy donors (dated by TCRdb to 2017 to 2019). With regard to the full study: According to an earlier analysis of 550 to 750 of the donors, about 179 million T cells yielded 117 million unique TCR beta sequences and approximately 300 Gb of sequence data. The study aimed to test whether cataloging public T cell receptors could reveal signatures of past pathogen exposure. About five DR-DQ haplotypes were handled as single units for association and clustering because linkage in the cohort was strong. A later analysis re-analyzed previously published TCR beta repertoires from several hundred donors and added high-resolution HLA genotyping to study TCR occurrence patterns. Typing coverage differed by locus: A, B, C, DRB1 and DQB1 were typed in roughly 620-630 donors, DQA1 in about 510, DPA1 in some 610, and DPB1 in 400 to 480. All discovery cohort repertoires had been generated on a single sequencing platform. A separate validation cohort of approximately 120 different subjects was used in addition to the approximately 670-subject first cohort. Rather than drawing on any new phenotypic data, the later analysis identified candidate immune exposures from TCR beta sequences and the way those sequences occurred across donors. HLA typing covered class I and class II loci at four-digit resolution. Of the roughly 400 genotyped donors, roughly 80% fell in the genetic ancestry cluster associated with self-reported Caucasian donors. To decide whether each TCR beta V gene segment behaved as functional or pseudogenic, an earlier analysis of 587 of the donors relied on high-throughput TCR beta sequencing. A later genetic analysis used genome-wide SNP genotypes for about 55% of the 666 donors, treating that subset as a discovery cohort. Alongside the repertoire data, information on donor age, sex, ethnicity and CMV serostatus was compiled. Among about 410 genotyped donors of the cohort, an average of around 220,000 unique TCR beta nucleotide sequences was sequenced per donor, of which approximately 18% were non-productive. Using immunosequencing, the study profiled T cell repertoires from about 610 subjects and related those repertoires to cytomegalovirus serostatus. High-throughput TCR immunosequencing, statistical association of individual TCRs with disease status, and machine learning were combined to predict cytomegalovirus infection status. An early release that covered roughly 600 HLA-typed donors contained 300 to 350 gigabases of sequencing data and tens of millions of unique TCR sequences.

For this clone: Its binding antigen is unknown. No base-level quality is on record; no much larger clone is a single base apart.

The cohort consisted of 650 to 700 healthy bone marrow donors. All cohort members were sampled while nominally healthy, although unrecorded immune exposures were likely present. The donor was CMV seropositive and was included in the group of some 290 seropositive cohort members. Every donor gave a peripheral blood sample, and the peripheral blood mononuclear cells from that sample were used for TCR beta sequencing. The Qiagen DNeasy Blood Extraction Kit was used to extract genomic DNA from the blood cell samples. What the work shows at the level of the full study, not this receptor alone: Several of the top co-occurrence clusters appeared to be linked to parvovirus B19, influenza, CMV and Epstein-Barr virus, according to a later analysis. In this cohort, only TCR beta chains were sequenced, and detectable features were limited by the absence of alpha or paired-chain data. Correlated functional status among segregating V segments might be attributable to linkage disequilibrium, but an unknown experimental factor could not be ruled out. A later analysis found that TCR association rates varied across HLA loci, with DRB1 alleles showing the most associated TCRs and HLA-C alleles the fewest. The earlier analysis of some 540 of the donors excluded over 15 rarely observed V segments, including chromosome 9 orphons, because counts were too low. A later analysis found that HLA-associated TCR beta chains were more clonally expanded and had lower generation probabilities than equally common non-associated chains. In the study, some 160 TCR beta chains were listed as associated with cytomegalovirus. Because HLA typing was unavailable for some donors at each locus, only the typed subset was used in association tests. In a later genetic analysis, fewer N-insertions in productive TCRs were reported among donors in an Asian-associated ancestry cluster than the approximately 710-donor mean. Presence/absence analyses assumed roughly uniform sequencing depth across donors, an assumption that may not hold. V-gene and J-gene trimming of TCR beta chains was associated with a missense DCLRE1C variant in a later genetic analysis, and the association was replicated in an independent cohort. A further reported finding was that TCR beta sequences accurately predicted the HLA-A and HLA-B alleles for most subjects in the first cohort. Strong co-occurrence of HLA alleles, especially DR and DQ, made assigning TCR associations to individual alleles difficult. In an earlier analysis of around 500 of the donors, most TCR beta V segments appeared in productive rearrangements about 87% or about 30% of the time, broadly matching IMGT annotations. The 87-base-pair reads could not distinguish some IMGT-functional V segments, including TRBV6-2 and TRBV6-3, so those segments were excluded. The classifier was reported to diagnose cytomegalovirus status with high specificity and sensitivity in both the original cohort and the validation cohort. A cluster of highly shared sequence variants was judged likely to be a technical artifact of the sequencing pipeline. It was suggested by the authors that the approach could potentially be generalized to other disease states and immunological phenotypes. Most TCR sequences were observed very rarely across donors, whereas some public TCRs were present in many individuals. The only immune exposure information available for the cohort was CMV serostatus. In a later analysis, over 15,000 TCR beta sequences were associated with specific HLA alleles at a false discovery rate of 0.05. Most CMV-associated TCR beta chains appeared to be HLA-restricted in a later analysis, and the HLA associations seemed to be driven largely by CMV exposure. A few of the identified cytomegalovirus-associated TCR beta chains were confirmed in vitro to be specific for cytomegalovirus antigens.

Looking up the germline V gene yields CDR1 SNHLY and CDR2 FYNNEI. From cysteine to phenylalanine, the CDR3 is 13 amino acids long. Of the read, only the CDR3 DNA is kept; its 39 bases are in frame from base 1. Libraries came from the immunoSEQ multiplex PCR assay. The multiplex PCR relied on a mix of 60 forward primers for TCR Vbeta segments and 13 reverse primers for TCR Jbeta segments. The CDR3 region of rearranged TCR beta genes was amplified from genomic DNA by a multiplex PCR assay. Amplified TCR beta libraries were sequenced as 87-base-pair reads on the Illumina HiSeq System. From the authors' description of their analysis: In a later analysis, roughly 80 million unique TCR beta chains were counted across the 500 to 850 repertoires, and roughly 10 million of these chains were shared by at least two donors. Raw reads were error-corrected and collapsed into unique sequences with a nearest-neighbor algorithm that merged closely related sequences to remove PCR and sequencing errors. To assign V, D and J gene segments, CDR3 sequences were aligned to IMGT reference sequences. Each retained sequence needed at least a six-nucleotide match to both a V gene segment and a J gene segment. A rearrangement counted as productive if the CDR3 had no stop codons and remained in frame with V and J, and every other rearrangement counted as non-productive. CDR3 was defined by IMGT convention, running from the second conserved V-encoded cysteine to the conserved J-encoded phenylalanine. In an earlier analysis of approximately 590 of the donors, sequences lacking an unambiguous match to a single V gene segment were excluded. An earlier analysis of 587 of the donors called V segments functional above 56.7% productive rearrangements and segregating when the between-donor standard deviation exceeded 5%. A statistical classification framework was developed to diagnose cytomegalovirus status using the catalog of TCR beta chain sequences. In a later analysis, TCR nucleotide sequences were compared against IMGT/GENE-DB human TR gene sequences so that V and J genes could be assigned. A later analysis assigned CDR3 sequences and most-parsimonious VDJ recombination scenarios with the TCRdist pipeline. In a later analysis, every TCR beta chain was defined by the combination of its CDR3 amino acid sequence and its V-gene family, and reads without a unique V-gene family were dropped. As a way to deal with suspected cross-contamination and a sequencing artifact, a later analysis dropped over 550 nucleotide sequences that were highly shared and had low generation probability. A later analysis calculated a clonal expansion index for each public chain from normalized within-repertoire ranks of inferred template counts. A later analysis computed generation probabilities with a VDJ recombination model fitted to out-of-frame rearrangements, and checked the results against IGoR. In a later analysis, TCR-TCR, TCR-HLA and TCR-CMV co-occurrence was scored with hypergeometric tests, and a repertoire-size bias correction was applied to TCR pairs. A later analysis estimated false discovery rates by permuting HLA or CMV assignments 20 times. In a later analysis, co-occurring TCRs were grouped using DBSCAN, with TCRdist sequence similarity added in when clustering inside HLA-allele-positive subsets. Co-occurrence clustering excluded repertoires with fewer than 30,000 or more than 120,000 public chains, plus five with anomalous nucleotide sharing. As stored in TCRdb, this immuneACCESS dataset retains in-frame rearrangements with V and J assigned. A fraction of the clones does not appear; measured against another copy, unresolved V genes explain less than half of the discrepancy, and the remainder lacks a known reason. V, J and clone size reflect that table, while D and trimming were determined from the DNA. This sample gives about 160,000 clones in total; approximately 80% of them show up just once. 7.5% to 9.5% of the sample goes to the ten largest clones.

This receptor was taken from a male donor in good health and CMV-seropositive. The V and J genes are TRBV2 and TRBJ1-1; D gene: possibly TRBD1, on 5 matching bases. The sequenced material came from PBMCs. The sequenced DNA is TGTCTAGCTAAACGGGGGGGTGGCACTGAAGCTTTCTTT. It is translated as CLAKRGGGTEAFF.